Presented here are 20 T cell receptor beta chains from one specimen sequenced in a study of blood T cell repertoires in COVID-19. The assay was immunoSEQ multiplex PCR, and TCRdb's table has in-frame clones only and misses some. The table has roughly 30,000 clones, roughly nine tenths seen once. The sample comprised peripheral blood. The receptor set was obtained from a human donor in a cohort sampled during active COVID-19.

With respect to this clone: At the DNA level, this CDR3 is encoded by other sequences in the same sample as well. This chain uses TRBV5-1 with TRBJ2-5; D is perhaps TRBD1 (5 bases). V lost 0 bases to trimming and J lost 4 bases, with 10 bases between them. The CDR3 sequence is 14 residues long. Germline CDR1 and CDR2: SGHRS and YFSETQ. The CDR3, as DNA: TGCGCCAGCAGCTTGGAAGGGGTGGGAGAGACCCAGTACTTC. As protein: CASSLEGVGETQYF.

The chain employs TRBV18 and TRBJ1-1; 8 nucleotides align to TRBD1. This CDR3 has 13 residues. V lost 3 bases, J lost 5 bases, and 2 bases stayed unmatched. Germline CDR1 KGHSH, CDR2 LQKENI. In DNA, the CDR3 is TGTGCCAGCTCACCGTACAGGGGGACTGAAGCTTTCTTT. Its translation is CASSPYRGTEAFF.

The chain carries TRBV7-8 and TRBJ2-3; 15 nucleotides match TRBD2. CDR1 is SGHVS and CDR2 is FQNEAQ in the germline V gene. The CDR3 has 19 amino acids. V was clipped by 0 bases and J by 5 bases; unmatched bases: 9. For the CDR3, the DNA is TGTGCCAGCAGCTTAGCCGATTGGACTAGCGGGGGGGGCAGAGATACGCAGTATTTT. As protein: CASSLADWTSGGGRDTQYF.

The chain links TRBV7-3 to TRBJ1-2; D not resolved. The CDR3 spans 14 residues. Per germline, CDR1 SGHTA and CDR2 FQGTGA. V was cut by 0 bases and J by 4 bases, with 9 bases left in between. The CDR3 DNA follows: TGTGCCAGCAGCTTAACCCCGGGAACCTATGGCTACACCTTC. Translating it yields CASSLTPGTYGYTF.

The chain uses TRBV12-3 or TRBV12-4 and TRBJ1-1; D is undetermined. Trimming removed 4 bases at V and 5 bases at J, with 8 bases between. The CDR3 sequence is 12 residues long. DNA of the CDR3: TGTGCCAGCAGTTCCCTGAGAACTGAAGCTTTCTTT. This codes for CASSSLRTEAFF.

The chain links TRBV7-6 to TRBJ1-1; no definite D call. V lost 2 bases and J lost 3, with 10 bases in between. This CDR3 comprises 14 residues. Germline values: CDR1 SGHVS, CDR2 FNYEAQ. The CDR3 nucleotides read TGTGCCAGCAGCTTATTGGCGAGGGACACTGAAGCTTTCTTT. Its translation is CASSLLARDTEAFF.

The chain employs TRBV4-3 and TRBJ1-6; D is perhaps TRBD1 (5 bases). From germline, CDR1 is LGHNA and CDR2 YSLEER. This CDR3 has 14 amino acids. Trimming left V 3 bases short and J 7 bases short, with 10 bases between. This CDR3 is CASSHPGRNSPLHF. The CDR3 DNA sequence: TGCGCCAGCAGCCACCCAGGGAGGAATTCACCCCTCCACTTT.

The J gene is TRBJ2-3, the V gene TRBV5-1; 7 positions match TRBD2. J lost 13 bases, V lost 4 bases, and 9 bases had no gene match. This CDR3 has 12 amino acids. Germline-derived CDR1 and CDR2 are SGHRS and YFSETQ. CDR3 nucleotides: TGCGCCAGCAGCCCTGGGAGGGGCTGGGAGTATTTT. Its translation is CASSPGRGWEYF.

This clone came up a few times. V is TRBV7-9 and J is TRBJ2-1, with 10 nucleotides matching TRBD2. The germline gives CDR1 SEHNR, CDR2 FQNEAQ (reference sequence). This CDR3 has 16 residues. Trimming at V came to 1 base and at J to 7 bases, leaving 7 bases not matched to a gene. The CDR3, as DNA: TGTGCCAGCAGCTTAGTAGCGGGGGGAAGGCGGAATGAGCAGTTCTTC. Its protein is CASSLVAGGRRNEQFF.

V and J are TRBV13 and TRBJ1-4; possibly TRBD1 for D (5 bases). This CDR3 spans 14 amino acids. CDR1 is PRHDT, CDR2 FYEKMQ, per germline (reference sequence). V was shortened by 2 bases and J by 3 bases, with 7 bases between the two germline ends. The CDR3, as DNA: TGTGCCAGCAGCTTAAGGGGCTCTAATGAAAAACTGTTTTTT. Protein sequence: CASSLRGSNEKLFF.

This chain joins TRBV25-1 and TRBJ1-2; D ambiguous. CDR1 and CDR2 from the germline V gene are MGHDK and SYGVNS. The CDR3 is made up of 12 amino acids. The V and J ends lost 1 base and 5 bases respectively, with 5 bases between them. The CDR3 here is CASSESRYGYTF. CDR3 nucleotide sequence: TGTGCCAGCAGTGAATCTAGGTATGGCTACACCTTC.

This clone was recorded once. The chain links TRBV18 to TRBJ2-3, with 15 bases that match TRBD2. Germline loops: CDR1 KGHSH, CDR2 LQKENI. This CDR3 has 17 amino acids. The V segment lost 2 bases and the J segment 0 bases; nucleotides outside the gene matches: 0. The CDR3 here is CASSPGTSGGSTDTQYF. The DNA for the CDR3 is TGTGCCAGCTCACCAGGGACTAGCGGGGGGAGCACAGATACGCAGTATTTT.

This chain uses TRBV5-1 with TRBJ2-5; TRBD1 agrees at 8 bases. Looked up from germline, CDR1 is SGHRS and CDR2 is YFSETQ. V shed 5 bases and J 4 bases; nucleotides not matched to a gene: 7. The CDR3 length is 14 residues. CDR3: CASRYGTGRETQYF. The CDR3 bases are TGCGCCAGCAGATACGGGACAGGTCGAGAGACCCAGTACTTC.

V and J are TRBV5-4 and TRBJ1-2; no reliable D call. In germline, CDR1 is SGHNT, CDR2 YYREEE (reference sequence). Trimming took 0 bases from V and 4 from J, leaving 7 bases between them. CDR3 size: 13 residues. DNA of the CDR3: TGTGCCAGCAGCTTGGATACAGTCTATGGCTACACCTTC. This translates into CASSLDTVYGYTF. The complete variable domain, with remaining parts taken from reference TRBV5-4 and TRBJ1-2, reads ETGVTQSPTHLIKTRGQQVTLRCSSQSGHNTVSWYQQALGQGPQFIFQYYREEENGRGNFPPRFSGLQFPNYSSELNVNALELDDSALYLCASSLDTVYGYTFGSGTRLTVV.

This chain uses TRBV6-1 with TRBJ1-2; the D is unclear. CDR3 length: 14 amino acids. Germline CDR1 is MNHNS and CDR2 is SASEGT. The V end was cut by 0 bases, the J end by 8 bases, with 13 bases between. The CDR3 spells CASSEAYSPLGYTF. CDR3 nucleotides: TGTGCCAGCAGTGAAGCGTACAGTCCGTTAGGCTACACCTTC.

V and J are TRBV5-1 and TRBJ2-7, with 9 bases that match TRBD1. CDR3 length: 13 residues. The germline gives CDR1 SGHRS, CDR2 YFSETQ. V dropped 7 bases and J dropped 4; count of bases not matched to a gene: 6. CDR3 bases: TGCGCCAGCGGAACAGGGGGCGGGTACGAGCAGTACTTC. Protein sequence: CASGTGGGYEQYF.

The CDR3 reads CASTGGDSTDTQYF. In nucleotides, the CDR3 is TGTGCCAGCACAGGGGGCGATAGCACAGATACGCAGTATTTT. This chain links TRBV19 with TRBJ2-3; 9 bases are a match to TRBD1. Trimming took 9 bases from V and 0 from J; bases not matched to a gene: 4. Germline CDR1 reads LNHDA; CDR2 reads SQIVND (reference sequence). The length of the CDR3 is 14 residues.

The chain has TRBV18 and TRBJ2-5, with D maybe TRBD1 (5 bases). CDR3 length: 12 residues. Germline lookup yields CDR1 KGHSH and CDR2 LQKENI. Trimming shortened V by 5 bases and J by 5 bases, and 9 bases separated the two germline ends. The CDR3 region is CASSVRGETQYF. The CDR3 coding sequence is TGTGCCAGCTCAGTAAGGGGTGAGACCCAGTACTTC. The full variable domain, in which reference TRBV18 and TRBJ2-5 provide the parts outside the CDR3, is NAGVMQNPRHLVRRRGQEARLRCSPMKGHSHVYWYRQLPEEGLKFMVYLQKENIIDESGMPKERFSAEFPKEGPSILRIQQVVRGDSAAYFCASSVRGETQYFGPGTRLLVL.

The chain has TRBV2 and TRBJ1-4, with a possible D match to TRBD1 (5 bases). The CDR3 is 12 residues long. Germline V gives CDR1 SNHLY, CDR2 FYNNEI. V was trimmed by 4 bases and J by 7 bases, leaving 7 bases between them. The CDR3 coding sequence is TGTGCCAGCAGTGCGGGACTTGAAAAACTGTTTTTT. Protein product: CASSAGLEKLFF.

This CDR3 reads CASSLISSSREAFF. The CDR3 DNA reads TGTGCCAGCAGCTTAATCTCGTCCAGCAGGGAAGCTTTCTTT. V gene TRBV7-9 combines with J gene TRBJ1-1; D is uncertain. Per the germline V gene, CDR1 is SEHNR and CDR2 is FQNEAQ (reference sequence). Trimming shortened V by 2 bases and J by 8 bases, and 15 bases separated the two germline ends. This CDR3 spans 14 amino acids.